This TCR beta chain stems from a study of T cells after yellow fever vaccination. Study conclusions and caveats: Researchers report a weaker secondary response that nonetheless peaked faster, day 5 versus 15. Subsequent to the booster, the majority of primary-vaccination clones reappeared (96% CD4, 88% CD8).

Deletions cut 4 bases from V and 0 bases from J, with 12 bases between. CDR3 length: 15 amino acids. CDR1 SGHTA and CDR2 FQGNSA come from the germline V gene. TCRdb reanalysed the 5' RACE reads using MiXCR and keeps one entry per CDR3 protein. Here the sample spans 320,000 or so distinct CDR3 sequences, roughly 8.6% being singletons. On this clonotype: Its antigen is currently unknown.

The sequence came from a young man who received the YFV17D yellow fever vaccine. The J gene is TRBJ1-1, the V gene TRBV7-2, with D possibly TRBD1 on 5 matching bases. The sample was PBMCs, taken roughly 46 days after the first yellow fever vaccination. CDR3 region: CASSSGPVMNTEAFF. In DNA, the CDR3 is TGTGCCAGCAGCTCAGGGCCCGTTATGAACACTGAAGCTTTCTTT. Based on the CDR3 plus reference TRBV7-2 and TRBJ1-1, the full variable domain is GAGVSQSPSNKVTEKGKDVELRCDPISGHTALYWYRQSLGQGLEFLIYFQGNSAPDKSGLPSDRFSAERTGGSVSTLTIQRTQQEDSAVYLCASSSGPVMNTEAFFGQGTRLTVV.